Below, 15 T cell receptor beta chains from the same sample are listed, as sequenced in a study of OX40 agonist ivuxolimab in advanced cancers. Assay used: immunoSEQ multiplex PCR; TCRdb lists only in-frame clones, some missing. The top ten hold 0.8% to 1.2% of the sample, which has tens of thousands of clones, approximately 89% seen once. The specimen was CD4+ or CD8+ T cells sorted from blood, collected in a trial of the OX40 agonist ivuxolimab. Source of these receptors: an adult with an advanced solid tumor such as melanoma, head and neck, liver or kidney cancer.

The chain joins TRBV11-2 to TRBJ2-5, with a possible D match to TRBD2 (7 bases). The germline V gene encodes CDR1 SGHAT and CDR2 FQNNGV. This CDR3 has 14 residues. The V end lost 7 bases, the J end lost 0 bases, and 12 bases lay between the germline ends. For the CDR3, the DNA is TGTGCCAGCATGCGGGGGCGGAACCAAGAGACCCAGTACTTC. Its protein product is CASMRGRNQETQYF.

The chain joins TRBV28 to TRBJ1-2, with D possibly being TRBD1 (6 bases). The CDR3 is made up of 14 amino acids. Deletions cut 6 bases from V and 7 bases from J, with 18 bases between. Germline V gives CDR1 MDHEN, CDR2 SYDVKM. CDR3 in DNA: TGTGCCAGCAGCTTGATCACGGGGGCTACTGGCTACACCTTC. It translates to CASSLITGATGYTF.

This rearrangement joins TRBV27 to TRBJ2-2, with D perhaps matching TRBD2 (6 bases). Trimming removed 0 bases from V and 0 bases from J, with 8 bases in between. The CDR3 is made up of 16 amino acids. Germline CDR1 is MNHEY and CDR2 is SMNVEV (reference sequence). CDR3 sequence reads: CASSLSGGTNTGELFF. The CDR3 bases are TGTGCCAGCAGTTTATCGGGGGGTACGAACACCGGGGAGCTGTTTTTT.

The CDR3 DNA reads TGTGCCTGGAGGGAGGGCCTTCATGGCTACACCTTC. Translated: CAWREGLHGYTF. The rearrangement uses TRBV30 and TRBJ1-2; D not certain. Trimming stripped 3 bases from V and 6 bases from J, with 11 bases between. The germline gives CDR1 GTSNPN, CDR2 SVGIG (reference sequence). The CDR3 is 12 amino acids.

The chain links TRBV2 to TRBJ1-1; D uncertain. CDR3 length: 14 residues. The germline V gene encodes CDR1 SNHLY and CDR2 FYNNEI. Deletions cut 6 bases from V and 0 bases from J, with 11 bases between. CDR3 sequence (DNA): TGTGCCAGCAGAGGTGACGGCGTGAACACTGAAGCTTTCTTT. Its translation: CASRGDGVNTEAFF.

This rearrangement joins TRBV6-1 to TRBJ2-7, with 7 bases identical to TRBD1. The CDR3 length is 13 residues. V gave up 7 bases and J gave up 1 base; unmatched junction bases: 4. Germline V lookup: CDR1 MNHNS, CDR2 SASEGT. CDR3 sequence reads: CASTGRGSYEQYF. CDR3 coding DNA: TGTGCCAGCACTGGCAGGGGGTCCTACGAGCAGTACTTC.

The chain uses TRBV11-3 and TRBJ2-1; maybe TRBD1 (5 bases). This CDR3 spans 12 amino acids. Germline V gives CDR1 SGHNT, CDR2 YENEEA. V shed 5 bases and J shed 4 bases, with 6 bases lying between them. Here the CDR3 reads CASSQGYNEQFF. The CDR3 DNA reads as TGTGCCAGCAGCCAGGGATACAATGAGCAGTTCTTC.

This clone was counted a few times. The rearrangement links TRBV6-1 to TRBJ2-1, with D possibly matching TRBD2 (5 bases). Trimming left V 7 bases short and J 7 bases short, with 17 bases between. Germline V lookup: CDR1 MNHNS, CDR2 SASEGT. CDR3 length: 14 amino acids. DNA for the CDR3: TGTGCCAGCATAGTTCGGGGTCGGGTGAATGAGCAGTTCTTC. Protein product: CASIVRGRVNEQFF.

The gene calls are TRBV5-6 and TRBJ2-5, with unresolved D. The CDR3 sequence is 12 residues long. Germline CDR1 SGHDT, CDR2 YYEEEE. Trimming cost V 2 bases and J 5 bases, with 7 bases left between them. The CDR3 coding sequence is TGTGCCAGCAGCTTCCGGGTGGAGACCCAGTACTTC. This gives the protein CASSFRVETQYF. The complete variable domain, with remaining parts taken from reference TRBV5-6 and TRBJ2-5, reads DAGVTQSPTHLIKTRGQQVTLRCSPKSGHDTVSWYQQALGQGPQFIFQYYEEEERQRGNFPDRFSGHQFPNYSSELNVNALLLGDSALYLCASSFRVETQYFGPGTRLLVL.

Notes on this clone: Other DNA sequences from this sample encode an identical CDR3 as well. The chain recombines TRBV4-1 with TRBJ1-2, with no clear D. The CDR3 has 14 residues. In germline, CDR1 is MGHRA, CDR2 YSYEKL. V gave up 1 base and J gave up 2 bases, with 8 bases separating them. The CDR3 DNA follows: TGCGCCAGCAGCCAAGCGAGAGCCAACTATGGCTACACCTTC. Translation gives CASSQARANYGYTF.

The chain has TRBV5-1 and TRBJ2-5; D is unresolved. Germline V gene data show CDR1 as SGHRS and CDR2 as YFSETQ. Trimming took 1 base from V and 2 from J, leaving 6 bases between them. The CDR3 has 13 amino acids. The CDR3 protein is CASSLFKQETQYF. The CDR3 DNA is TGCGCCAGCAGCTTGTTCAAGCAAGAGACCCAGTACTTC.

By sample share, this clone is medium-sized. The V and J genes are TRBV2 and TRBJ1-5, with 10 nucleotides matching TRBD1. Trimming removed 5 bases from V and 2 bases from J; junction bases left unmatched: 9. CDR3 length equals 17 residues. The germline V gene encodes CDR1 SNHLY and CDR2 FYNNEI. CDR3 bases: TGTGCCAGCAGTTTTACCGGGACAGGGGTGGGCAATCAGCCCCAGCATTTT. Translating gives CASSFTGTGVGNQPQHF.

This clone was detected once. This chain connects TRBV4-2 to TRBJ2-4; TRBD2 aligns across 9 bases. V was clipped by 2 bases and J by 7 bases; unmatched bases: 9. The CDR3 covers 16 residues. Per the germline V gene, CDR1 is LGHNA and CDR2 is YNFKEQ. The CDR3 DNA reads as TGTGCCAGCAGCCAACTCCCCAGCGGGGGGCAGAACATTCAGTACTTC. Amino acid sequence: CASSQLPSGGQNIQYF.

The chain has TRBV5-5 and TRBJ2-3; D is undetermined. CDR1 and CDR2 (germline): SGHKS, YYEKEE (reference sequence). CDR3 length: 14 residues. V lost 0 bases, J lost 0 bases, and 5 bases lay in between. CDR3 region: CASSLGPSTDTQYF. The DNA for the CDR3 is TGTGCCAGCAGCTTGGGACCCAGCACAGATACGCAGTATTTT.

The CDR3 nucleotides are TGTGCCAGTCACCCAGCTGGGGAAGGCAATCAGCCCCAGCATTTT. This gives the protein CASHPAGEGNQPQHF. The chain employs TRBV19 and TRBJ1-5, with no clear D. The CDR3 is 15 residues long. From germline, CDR1 is LNHDA and CDR2 SQIVND (reference sequence). V lost 8 bases and J lost 2, with 16 bases in between.